Sequencing of this T cell receptor beta chain was carried out in a study of blood T cell repertoires in COVID-19. The wider study: Researchers got acute and convalescent COVID-19 samples from the United States, Italy and Spain. T cells, B-cell-depleted T cells, or PBMCs provided the cDNA or gDNA that served as material.

Sequenced by immunoSEQ multiplex PCR; TCRdb stores in-frame clones only, minus some. The sample consists of hundreds of thousands of clones, around 86% of them appearing once. There are 15 residues in the CDR3. V was pared by 6 bases and J by 0 bases, with 8 bases of the junction left unmatched. The germline V gene has CDR1 MDHEN and CDR2 SYDVKM. Among Cohort 3 donors, those recovered had two negative PCRs, clearance, or symptom resolution. Sequenced material: PBMCs or T cells enriched from blood (not recorded which). The chain combines TRBV28 with TRBJ2-7; 7 nucleotides match TRBD1. This sequence originates from a woman in her 50s who had recovered from COVID-19. The CDR3 sequence is CASSPRQGSSYEQYF. CDR3 coding DNA: TGTGCCAGCAGCCCCCGACAGGGAAGCTCCTACGAGCAGTACTTC.